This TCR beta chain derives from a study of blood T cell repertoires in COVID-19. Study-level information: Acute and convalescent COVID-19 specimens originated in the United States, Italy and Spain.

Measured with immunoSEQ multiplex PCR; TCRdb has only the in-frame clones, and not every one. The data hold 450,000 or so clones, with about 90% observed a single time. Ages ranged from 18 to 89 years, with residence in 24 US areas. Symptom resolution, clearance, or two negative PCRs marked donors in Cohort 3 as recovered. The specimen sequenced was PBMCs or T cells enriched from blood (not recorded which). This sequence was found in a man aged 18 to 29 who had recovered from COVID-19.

The CDR3 is CAISEQGAGNTIYF. As DNA, the CDR3 is TGTGCCATCAGTGAGCAGGGGGCTGGAAACACCATATATTTT. The chain links TRBV10-3 to TRBJ1-3, with TRBD1 identical over 7 bases. Germline assignment: CDR1 ENHRY and CDR2 SYGVKD. Losses at the gene ends were 2 bases for V and 2 bases for J; bases not matched to a gene: 0. The CDR3 is 14 residues long.